This T cell receptor (beta chain) was sequenced in a study of cytomegalovirus exposure and HLA in healthy donors. Notes on the study in general: CMV antigen specificity of three CMV-associated chains was confirmed in vitro.

TCRdb keeps only in-frame clones here, not all; method: immunoSEQ multiplex PCR. The table includes 95,000 to 150,000 clones, 89% detected once. Germline CDR1 is MNHNS and CDR2 is SASEGT. Trimming took 6 bases from V and 5 from J; bases not matched to a gene: 4. The CDR3 has 13 amino acids. The study drew the donors from its approximately 130-subject validation cohort, separate from the 666-subject first cohort. On this clone itself: Antigen: not known.

Sequenced input: PBMCs. This sequence was found in a woman aged 18 to 35 in good health and CMV-seronegative. The rearrangement uses TRBV6-1 and TRBJ1-3; 7 bases map to TRBD1. CDR3 bases: TGTGCCAGCAGGACAGGGTGGAGAAACACCATATATTTT. Encoded protein: CASRTGWRNTIYF.